This T cell receptor (beta chain) originates from a study of OX40 agonist ivuxolimab in advanced cancers. Study details: Partial responses occurred in Three dose-escalation patients, one with hepatocellular carcinoma and two with cutaneous melanoma.

The table came from immunoSEQ multiplex PCR; TCRdb's copy has only in-frame clones and leaves some out. The table records around 75,000 clones, 85% to 90% of them present only once. Overall study findings and caveats: At 0.1 to 3.0 mg/kg, CD4+ and CD8+ blood T cells expanded clonally by week 6. On average, CD8+ T cells had more expanded clones than CD4+.

This CDR3 spans 13 amino acids. The germline V gene has CDR1 SNHLY and CDR2 FYNNEI. V gave up 3 bases and J gave up 6 bases, with 8 bases separating them. Regarding this clone: Its antigen is unknown.

Sequences were derived from CD4+ or CD8+ T cells sorted from blood, sampled in a trial of the OX40 agonist ivuxolimab. The chain uses TRBV2 and TRBJ2-2; D gene unclear. The TCR sequence derives from an adult with an advanced solid tumor such as melanoma, head and neck, liver or kidney cancer. The CDR3 DNA reads as TGTGCCAGCAGTGAGTCCTCCGCCGGGGAGCTGTTTTTT. It is translated as CASSESSAGELFF.